This TCR beta chain is from a study of blood T cell repertoires in COVID-19. This clone was picked up one time. How the authors handled the data: Estimation of nucleated cell counts was performed using reference gene primer amplification. The protocol was immunoSEQ multiplex PCR, while the TCRdb copy is restricted to in-frame clones and leaves out a portion. The V and J calls and clone size come from that table; D and trimming were worked out from the DNA. Here the sample spans about 210,000 clones, roughly 90% being singletons. This CDR3 spans 14 amino acids. Losses at the gene ends were 3 bases for V and 8 bases for J; bases not matched to a gene: 3. CDR1 and CDR2 (germline): MNHEY, SMNVEV (reference sequence).

Sequencing input: peripheral blood. The V and J genes are TRBV27 and TRBJ2-1, with 11 bases matching TRBD2. The origin of this receptor is a man aged 18 to 30 with active or convalescent COVID-19. CDR3 sequence (DNA): TGTGCCAGCAGTTTCCGGACTAGCGGGTATGAGCAGTTCTTC. It specifies CASSFRTSGYEQFF.